The 32 T cell receptor beta chains given below trace back to one sample, sequenced in a study of regulatory T cells in long-lasting Graves disease. Libraries of TCR beta came from iRepertoire HTBI primers plus Arm-PCR of CDR3 regions. TCRdb ran MiXCR on the multiplex PCR reads and lists one entry per CDR3 protein. The table records around 460,000 distinct CDR3 sequences, about 22% of them present only once. The time point here: persistent/refractory GD, antithyroid drugs over 5 years with positive TRAb. PBMC-derived RNA was used for the TCR library. Material: peripheral blood mononuclear cells (PBMCs), obtained when the disease was refractory, from a patient treated with antithyroid drugs. These receptors all come from a female donor with Graves disease.

This clonotype was counted at least ten times. The chain employs TRBV27 and TRBJ1-1; TRBD1 might be the D (6 bases). The V and J ends lost 3 bases and 5 bases respectively, with 10 bases between them. Germline V gene sequence: CDR1 MNHEY, CDR2 SMNVEV (reference sequence). The CDR3 runs to 13 residues. CDR3: CASSFRGETEAFF. The CDR3 nucleotides are TGTGCCAGCAGTTTTAGGGGGGAGACTGAAGCTTTCTTT.

Ten or more counts support this clonotype. The chain links TRBV7-2 to TRBJ2-7; no clear D. This CDR3 region has 13 residues. Trimming pared 4 bases from V and 9 bases from J, leaving 16 bases between. The V gene's germline CDR1 is SGHTA and CDR2 FQGNSA. The CDR3 sequence: CASSSGSTLGQYF. The DNA of the CDR3 is TGTGCCAGCAGCTCTGGGTCCACCCTCGGGCAGTACTTC.

This clonotype has a handful of counts. The rearrangement uses TRBV27 and TRBJ2-5, with D tentatively TRBD1 or TRBD2 (5 bases each). Per the germline V gene, CDR1 is MNHEY and CDR2 is SMNVEV (reference sequence). Trimming cost V 7 bases and J 1 base, with 19 bases left between them. The CDR3 is made up of 16 amino acids. CDR3 DNA sequence: TGTGCCAGCAAAATAGTGACGGGGACCCTCCAAGAGACCCAGTACTTC. Translation: CASKIVTGTLQETQYF.

This clonotype was counted a single time. A much more abundant neighbour one base away suggests this may be a read error. The genes are TRBV12-3 or TRBV12-4 and TRBJ2-7; 8 bases match TRBD2. The trim removed 3 bases at V and 3 bases at J, leaving 13 bases unmatched. The CDR3 extends over 17 amino acids. The CDR3 DNA reads as TGTGCCAGCAGTTTCCCCCTTAGCGGGGAAGACGACTACGAGCAGTACTTC. This codes for CASSFPLSGEDDYEQYF.

This clonotype was counted a few times. The chain couples TRBV4-1 to TRBJ2-7; D remains ambiguous. CDR1 and CDR2 from the germline V gene are MGHRA and YSYEKL. V gave up 0 bases and J gave up 3 bases, with 15 bases separating them. The CDR3 runs to 16 residues. CDR3 in DNA: TGCGCCAGCAGCCAAGATTCGAGTAGGGTAGGCTACGAGCAGTACTTC. It is translated as CASSQDSSRVGYEQYF.

This clonotype has a count of ten or more. The V call is TRBV7-8, the J call TRBJ1-1; 7 bases are shared with TRBD1. Germline V gene sequence: CDR1 SGHVS, CDR2 FQNEAQ. V gave up 1 base and J gave up 5 bases; unmatched junction bases: 4. CDR3 length equals 14 residues. The DNA of the CDR3 is TGTGCCAGCAGCTTAGAAAGGGGGCGGACTGAAGCTTTCTTT. It is translated as CASSLERGRTEAFF. Variable domain in full (rest from reference TRBV7-8 and TRBJ1-1): GAGVSQSPRYKVAKRGQDVALRCDPISGHVSLFWYQQALGQGPEFLTYFQNEAQLDKSGLPSDRFFAERPEGSVSTLKIQRTQQEDSAVYLCASSLERGRTEAFFGQGTRLTVV.

This clonotype was seen at least ten times. CDR3 region: CASTLGGGITEAFF. Written as DNA, the CDR3 is TGTGCCAGCACCCTTGGTGGGGGAATCACTGAAGCTTTCTTT. This chain links TRBV12-3 or TRBV12-4 with TRBJ1-1; a weak D match, TRBD1 (5 bases). This CDR3 contains 14 residues. V gave up 7 bases and J gave up 4 bases, with 16 bases separating them.

This clonotype was seen a few times. This rearrangement joins TRBV5-1 to TRBJ2-2, with D possibly matching TRBD2 (5 bases). The germline CDR1 and CDR2 sequences are SGHRS and YFSETQ. This CDR3 has 14 residues. Trimming took off 0 bases at V and 6 bases at J, with 9 bases between the two ends. This CDR3 reads CASSLELLAGELFF. The CDR3 DNA is TGCGCCAGCAGCTTGGAGTTACTAGCCGGGGAGCTGTTTTTT.

This clonotype was observed many times. This chain connects TRBV12-3 or TRBV12-4 to TRBJ1-2, with 9 bases identical to TRBD1. The CDR3 has 13 amino acids. V lost 6 bases, J lost 8 bases, and 7 bases stayed unmatched. CDR3 protein: CASSLQGAGGYTF. As DNA, the CDR3 is TGTGCCAGCAGCTTACAGGGGGCGGGGGGCTACACCTTC.

Details on this clonotype: This may come from a read error, since a much larger clone is one base off. The chain employs TRBV30 and TRBJ1-2; maybe TRBD1 (5 bases). The CDR3 is 12 residues long. The germline CDR1 and CDR2 sequences are GTSNPN and SVGIG (reference sequence). Here the CDR3 reads CAWNLDNYGYAF. Written as DNA, the CDR3 is TGTGCCTGGAACCTGGACAACTATGGCTACGCCTTC.

The table lists this clonotype with many counts. CDR3 nucleotides: TGTGCCAGCATTCTTGGAACAGGGGTAGCTTTCTTT. Amino acids: CASILGTGVAFF. The rearrangement joins TRBV28 to TRBJ1-1; the match to TRBD1 covers 7 bases. The CDR3 extends over 12 amino acids. The V segment lost 7 bases and the J segment 10 bases; nucleotides outside the gene matches: 9. Germline CDR1 is MDHEN and CDR2 is SYDVKM.

This clonotype was observed many times. The rearrangement links TRBV5-1 to TRBJ2-4; D tentatively reads TRBD1 or TRBD2 (6 bases each). The V and J ends lost 4 bases and 8 bases respectively, with 19 bases between them. This CDR3 comprises 15 residues. Germline values: CDR1 SGHRS, CDR2 YFSETQ. CDR3 sequence (DNA): TGCGCCAGCAGCCTGACCGGGGGCGAGGGGGACATTCAGTACTTC. This translates into CASSLTGGEGDIQYF.

This clonotype was counted many times. The chain is built from TRBV24-1 and TRBJ2-5; D gene ambiguous. The CDR3 consists of 15 residues. Trimming took off 10 bases at V and 2 bases at J, with 19 bases between the two ends. Germline V gene lookup returns CDR1 KGHDR and CDR2 SFDVKD. CDR3 sequence reads: CATSLGMNPQETQYF. CDR3 DNA sequence: TGTGCCACTAGTTTAGGAATGAACCCACAAGAGACCCAGTACTTC.

This clonotype was counted many times. The gene calls are TRBV6-1 and TRBJ2-2, with D perhaps matching TRBD1 (6 bases). This CDR3 comprises 12 residues. CDR1 and CDR2 from the germline V gene are MNHNS and SASEGT. The V end lost 8 bases, the J end lost 6 bases, and 10 bases lay between the germline ends. CDR3: CASGKGAGELFF. The CDR3, as DNA: TGTGCCAGCGGCAAGGGGGCCGGGGAGCTGTTTTTT.

J is TRBJ1-1 and V is TRBV20-1, with D unclear. V lost 6 bases and J lost 1, with 21 bases in between. This CDR3 has 16 residues. From germline, CDR1 is DFQATT and CDR2 SNEGSKA (reference sequence). CDR3 amino acids: CSALTDLTLKNTEAFF. CDR3 coding DNA: TGCAGTGCCCTCACCGATTTGACGCTTAAGAACACTGAAGCTTTCTTT.

This clonotype was picked up many times. The V and J genes are TRBV6-2 or TRBV6-3 and TRBJ1-2; TRBD1 might be the D (6 bases). From germline, CDR1 is MNHEY and CDR2 SVGEGT. CDR3 length equals 13 residues. V was cut by 2 bases and J by 4 bases, with 8 bases left in between. The CDR3 region is CASSYGTRYGYTF. CDR3 nucleotides: TGTGCCAGCAGTTACGGGACACGCTATGGCTACACCTTC.

Many counts were recorded for this clonotype. The chain couples TRBV2 to TRBJ2-4; D remains ambiguous. The CDR3 has 14 amino acids. V lost 2 bases and J lost 8, with 13 bases in between. The germline gives CDR1 SNHLY, CDR2 FYNNEI. The CDR3 DNA reads as TGTGCCAGCAGTGAAAGCGTGGGGTCGGACATTCAGTACTTC. Translation gives CASSESVGSDIQYF.

This clonotype was seen repeatedly, ten times or more. The chain combines TRBV28 with TRBJ1-5; D is possibly TRBD1 (6 bases). The CDR3 length is 15 residues. V shed 3 bases and J shed 0 bases, with 9 bases lying between them. The germline CDR1 and CDR2 sequences are MDHEN and SYDVKM. This CDR3 reads CASSFWDNSNQPQHF. The CDR3 region has the DNA TGTGCCAGCAGTTTCTGGGACAATAGCAATCAGCCCCAGCATTTT.

Many counts were recorded for this clonotype. The chain employs TRBV7-9 and TRBJ2-5; unclear D gene. This CDR3 has 14 residues. Trimming left V 5 bases short and J 5 bases short, with 15 bases between. Germline V CDR1 and CDR2: SEHNR, FQNEAQ (reference sequence). The CDR3: CASSHSLLGETQYF. In DNA, the CDR3 is TGTGCCAGCAGCCACTCGCTCCTGGGGGAGACCCAGTACTTC.

The chain recombines TRBV29-1 with TRBJ1-2; TRBD1 agrees at 8 bases. CDR3 length equals 12 residues. Germline CDR1 reads SQVTM; CDR2 reads ANQGSEA. V shed 4 bases and J 8 bases; nucleotides not matched to a gene: 6. Here the CDR3 reads CSVAAGGDGYTF. The CDR3 DNA reads TGCAGCGTTGCTGCAGGGGGCGACGGCTACACCTTC.

A word on this clonotype: This may be a read error: a much more frequent sequence differs by one nucleotide. CDR3 residues: CTSSPVGGAGTEAFF. The CDR3 region has the DNA TGTACCAGCAGCCCTGTAGGGGGGGCAGGGACTGAAGCTTTCTTT. The V and J genes are TRBV12-3 or TRBV12-4 and TRBJ1-1, with D possibly being TRBD1 (6 bases). This CDR3 has 15 amino acids.

This clonotype has a count of ten or more. V and J are TRBV12-3 or TRBV12-4 and TRBJ2-5, with a tentative D call TRBD2 (5 bases). This CDR3 contains 17 residues. The germline V and J ends were trimmed by 3 bases and 3 bases, with 20 bases remaining between them. CDR3 nucleotide sequence: TGTGCCAGCAGTTTCCAGCCCGGGATTGATGGGGAAGAGACCCAGTACTTC. It is translated as CASSFQPGIDGEETQYF.

This clonotype was recorded a few times. The chain carries TRBV20-1 and TRBJ2-5; 7 nucleotides match TRBD1. Germline CDR1 reads DFQATT; CDR2 reads SNEGSKA (reference sequence). Trimming removed 0 bases from V and 6 bases from J; junction bases left unmatched: 7. The CDR3 contains 14 residues. DNA of the CDR3: TGCAGTGCTAGAGATTCCGGCAGGGGGAAGACCCAGTACTTC. Translation gives CSARDSGRGKTQYF.

Ten or more counts support this clonotype. The chain employs TRBV7-8 and TRBJ1-1; 8 bases map to TRBD1. The J segment lost 5 bases and the V segment lost 3 bases, leaving 8 bases of the junction unmatched. The CDR3 contains 15 residues. Germline-derived CDR1 and CDR2 are SGHVS and FQNEAQ. Written as DNA, the CDR3 is TGTGCCAGCAGCTTCCGACAGGGGCGAGGGACTGAAGCTTTCTTT. Translated, it gives CASSFRQGRGTEAFF. Supplemented by reference TRBV7-8 and TRBJ1-1, the full variable domain reads GAGVSQSPRYKVAKRGQDVALRCDPISGHVSLFWYQQALGQGPEFLTYFQNEAQLDKSGLPSDRFFAERPEGSVSTLKIQRTQQEDSAVYLCASSFRQGRGTEAFFGQGTRLTVV.

This clonotype was observed a few times. This sequence joins TRBV28 and TRBJ2-1, with TRBD2 matching over 8 bases. The CDR3 has 17 residues. Germline V gene sequence: CDR1 MDHEN, CDR2 SYDVKM. After removal of 2 bases from V and 6 bases from J, the junction contained 12 bases not matched to a gene. The CDR3 DNA follows: TGTGCCAGCAGTTTAGGCGCGCGAGCGGGAGTGGGCAATGAGCAGTTCTTC. As protein: CASSLGARAGVGNEQFF.

This clonotype was picked up a small number of times. This chain joins TRBV29-1 and TRBJ1-2; perhaps TRBD1 as D (6 bases). The CDR3 totals 13 residues. Germline V gene lookup returns CDR1 SQVTM and CDR2 ANQGSEA. The V and J ends lost 2 bases and 6 bases respectively, with 13 bases between them. CDR3 DNA sequence: TGCAGCGTTGAAATGTTTACAGGGAATGGCTACACCTTC. Its protein product is CSVEMFTGNGYTF.

In its sample, this clonotype was seen a few times. The chain is built from TRBV7-2 and TRBJ2-3; possibly TRBD2 for D (6 bases). Looked up from germline, CDR1 is SGHTA and CDR2 is FQGNSA. The CDR3 consists of 14 residues. V was shortened by 2 bases and J by 2 bases, with 8 bases between the two germline ends. CDR3 amino acids: CASSLLAATDTQYF. In DNA form, the CDR3 reads TGTGCCAGCAGCTTATTAGCGGCCACAGATACGCAGTATTTT.

This clonotype was seen repeatedly, ten times or more. This rearrangement joins TRBV6-1 to TRBJ2-2, with no clear D. CDR1 is MNHNS, CDR2 SASEGT, per germline. This CDR3 is 16 amino acids long. Trimming stripped 0 bases from V and 0 bases from J, with 8 bases between. CDR3 amino acids: CASSEAIAANTGELFF. CDR3 nucleotides: TGTGCCAGCAGTGAAGCGATCGCTGCGAACACCGGGGAGCTGTTTTTT.

This clonotype has a handful of counts. The V gene is TRBV14, the J gene TRBJ1-2; TRBD1 matches at 8 bases. The CDR3 sequence is 16 residues long. The germline V gene has CDR1 SGHDN and CDR2 FVKESK. Trimming took 4 bases from V and 4 from J; bases not matched to a gene: 11. The CDR3 here is CASSPRQGTGVYGYTF. CDR3 coding DNA: TGTGCCAGCAGCCCTCGGCAGGGGACAGGAGTCTATGGCTACACCTTC.

The sample holds many counts of this clonotype. V and J are TRBV7-2 and TRBJ1-1; D not resolved. The CDR3 is 14 residues long. Trimming stripped 4 bases from V and 4 bases from J, with 13 bases between. CDR1 is SGHTA and CDR2 is FQGNSA in the germline V gene. Written as DNA, the CDR3 is TGTGCCAGCAGCTATCGGAGGGCAGGCACTGAAGCTTTCTTT. It yields the protein CASSYRRAGTEAFF.

The chain uses TRBV7-3 and TRBJ2-2; D remains ambiguous. Germline assignment: CDR1 SGHTA and CDR2 FQGTGA. The CDR3 covers 16 residues. The V and J ends lost 1 base and 1 base respectively, with 10 bases between them. The CDR3 loop reads CASSLMASENTGELFF. The CDR3 DNA follows: TGTGCCAGCAGCTTAATGGCTAGTGAGAACACCGGGGAGCTGTTTTTT.

This clonotype appeared a few times. The V and J genes are TRBV7-2 and TRBJ2-3; D is unresolved. V lost 0 bases and J lost 2, with 9 bases in between. CDR3 length equals 15 residues. Germline V gives CDR1 SGHTA, CDR2 FQGNSA. The CDR3 DNA reads TGTGCCAGCAGCTTAGCGGTAACCGACACAGATACGCAGTATTTT. Translation: CASSLAVTDTDTQYF.